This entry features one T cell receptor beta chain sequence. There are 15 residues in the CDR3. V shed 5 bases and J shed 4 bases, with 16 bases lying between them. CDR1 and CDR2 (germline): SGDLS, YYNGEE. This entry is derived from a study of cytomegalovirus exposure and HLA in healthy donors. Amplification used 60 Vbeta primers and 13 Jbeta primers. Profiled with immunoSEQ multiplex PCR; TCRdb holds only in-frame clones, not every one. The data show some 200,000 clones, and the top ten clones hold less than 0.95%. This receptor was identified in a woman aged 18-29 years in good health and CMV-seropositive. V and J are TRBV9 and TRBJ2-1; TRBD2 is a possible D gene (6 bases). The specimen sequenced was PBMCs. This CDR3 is CASSVTPGEYNEQFF. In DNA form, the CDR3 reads TGTGCCAGCAGTGTTACACCGGGAGAATACAATGAGCAGTTCTTC.